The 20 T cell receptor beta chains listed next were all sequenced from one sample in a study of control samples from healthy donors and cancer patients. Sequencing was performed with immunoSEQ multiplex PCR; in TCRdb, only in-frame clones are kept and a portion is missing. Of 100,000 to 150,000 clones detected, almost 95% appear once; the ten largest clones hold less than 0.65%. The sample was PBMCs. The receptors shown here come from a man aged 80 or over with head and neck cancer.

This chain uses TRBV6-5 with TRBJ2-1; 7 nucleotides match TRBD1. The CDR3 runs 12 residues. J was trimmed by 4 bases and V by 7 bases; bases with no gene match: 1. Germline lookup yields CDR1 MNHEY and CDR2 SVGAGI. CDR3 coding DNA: TGTGCCAGCAAACAGGGGTACAATGAGCAGTTCTTC. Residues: CASKQGYNEQFF.

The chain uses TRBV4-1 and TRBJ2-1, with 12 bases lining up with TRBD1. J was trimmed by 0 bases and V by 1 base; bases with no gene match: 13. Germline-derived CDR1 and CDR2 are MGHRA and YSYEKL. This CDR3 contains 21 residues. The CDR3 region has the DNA TGCGCCAGCAGCCAAGCGGGAACCGGGACAGGGGGCAAAAGCTCCTACAATGAGCAGTTCTTC. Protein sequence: CASSQAGTGTGGKSSYNEQFF.

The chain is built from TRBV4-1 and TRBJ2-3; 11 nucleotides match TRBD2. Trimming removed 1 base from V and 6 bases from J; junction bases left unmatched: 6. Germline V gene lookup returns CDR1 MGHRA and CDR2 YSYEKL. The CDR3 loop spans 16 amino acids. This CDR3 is CASSQALAGAGDTQYF. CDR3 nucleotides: TGCGCCAGCAGCCAAGCACTAGCGGGGGCAGGGGATACGCAGTATTTT.

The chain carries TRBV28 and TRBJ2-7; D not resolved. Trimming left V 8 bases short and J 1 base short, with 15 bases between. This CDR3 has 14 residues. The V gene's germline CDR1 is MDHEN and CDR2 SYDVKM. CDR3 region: CASGEPALSYEQYF. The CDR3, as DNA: TGTGCCAGCGGTGAGCCAGCCCTGTCCTACGAGCAGTACTTC.

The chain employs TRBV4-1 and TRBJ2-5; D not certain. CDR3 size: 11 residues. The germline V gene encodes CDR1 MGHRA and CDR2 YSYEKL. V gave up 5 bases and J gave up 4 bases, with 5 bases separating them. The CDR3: CASSVGETQYF. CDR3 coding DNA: TGCGCCAGCAGCGTGGGAGAGACCCAGTACTTC.

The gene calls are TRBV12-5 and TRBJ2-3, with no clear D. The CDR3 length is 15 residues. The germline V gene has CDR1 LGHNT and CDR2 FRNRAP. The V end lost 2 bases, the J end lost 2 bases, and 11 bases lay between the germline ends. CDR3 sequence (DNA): TGTGCTAGTGGTTTGTTCCGCAAGATCACAGATACGCAGTATTTT. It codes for CASGLFRKITDTQYF.

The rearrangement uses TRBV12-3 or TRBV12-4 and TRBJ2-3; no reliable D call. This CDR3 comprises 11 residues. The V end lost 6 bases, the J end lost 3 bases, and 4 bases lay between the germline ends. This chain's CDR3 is CASSLTDTQYF. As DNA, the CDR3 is TGTGCCAGCAGCTTAACAGATACGCAGTATTTT.

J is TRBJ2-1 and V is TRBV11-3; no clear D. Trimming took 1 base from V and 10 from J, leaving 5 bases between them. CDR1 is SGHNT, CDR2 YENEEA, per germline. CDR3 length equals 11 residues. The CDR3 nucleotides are TGTGCCAGCAGCTTAGGGTCCGAGCAGTTCTTC. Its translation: CASSLGSEQFF.

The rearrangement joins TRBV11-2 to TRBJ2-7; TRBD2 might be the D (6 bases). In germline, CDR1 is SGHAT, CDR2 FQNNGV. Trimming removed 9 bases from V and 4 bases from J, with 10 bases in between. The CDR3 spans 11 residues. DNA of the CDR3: TGTGCCAGTACCGCGGGATACGAGCAGTACTTC. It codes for CASTAGYEQYF.

This chain's CDR3 is CASSQVAAVNEQFF. The CDR3 coding sequence is TGTGCCAGCAGCCAAGTGGCAGCCGTCAATGAGCAGTTCTTC. The rearrangement uses TRBV4-2 and TRBJ2-1; D is unclear. The CDR3 runs to 14 residues. The V and J ends lost 1 base and 6 bases respectively, with 10 bases between them. The germline gives CDR1 LGHNA, CDR2 YNFKEQ.

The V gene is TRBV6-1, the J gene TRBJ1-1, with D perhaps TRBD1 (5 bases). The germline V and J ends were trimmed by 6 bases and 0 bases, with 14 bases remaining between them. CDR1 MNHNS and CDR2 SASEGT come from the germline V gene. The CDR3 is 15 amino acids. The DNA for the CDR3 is TGTGCCAGCAGCTCTACAGGACGTCTGAACACTGAAGCTTTCTTT. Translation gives CASSSTGRLNTEAFF.

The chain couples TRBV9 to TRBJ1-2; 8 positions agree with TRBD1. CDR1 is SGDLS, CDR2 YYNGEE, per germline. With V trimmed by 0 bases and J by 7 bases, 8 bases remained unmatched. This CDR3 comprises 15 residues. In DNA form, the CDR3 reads TGTGCCAGCAGCGTAGGGGACAGGCAGGCGGGTGGCTACACCTTC. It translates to CASSVGDRQAGGYTF.

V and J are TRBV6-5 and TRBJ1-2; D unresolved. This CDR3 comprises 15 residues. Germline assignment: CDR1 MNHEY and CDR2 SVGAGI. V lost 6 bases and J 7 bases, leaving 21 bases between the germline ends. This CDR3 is CASSPTRPEVGGYTF. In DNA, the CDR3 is TGTGCCAGCAGCCCCACCCGCCCAGAGGTCGGTGGCTACACCTTC.

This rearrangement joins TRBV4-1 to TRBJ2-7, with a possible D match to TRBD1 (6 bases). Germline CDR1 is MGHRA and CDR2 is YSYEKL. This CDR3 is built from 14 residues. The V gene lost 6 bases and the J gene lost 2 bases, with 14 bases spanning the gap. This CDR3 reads CASSLKGQAYEQYF. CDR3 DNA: TGCGCCAGCAGTCTAAAGGGACAAGCCTACGAGCAGTACTTC.

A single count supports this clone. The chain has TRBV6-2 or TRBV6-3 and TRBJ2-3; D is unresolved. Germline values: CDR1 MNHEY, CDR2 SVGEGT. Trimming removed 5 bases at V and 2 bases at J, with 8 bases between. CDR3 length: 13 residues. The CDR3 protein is CASSNAYTDTQYF. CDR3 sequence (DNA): TGTGCCAGCAGTAACGCCTACACAGATACGCAGTATTTT.

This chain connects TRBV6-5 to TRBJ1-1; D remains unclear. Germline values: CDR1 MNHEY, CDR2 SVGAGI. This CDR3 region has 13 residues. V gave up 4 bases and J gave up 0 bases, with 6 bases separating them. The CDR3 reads CASSSEVNTEAFF. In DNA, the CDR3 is TGTGCCAGCAGTTCAGAAGTGAACACTGAAGCTTTCTTT.

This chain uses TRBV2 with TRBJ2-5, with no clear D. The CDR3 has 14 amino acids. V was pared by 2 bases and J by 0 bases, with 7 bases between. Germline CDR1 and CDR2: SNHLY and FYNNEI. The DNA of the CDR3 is TGTGCCAGCAGTGAACAACAGTACCAAGAGACCCAGTACTTC. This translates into CASSEQQYQETQYF.

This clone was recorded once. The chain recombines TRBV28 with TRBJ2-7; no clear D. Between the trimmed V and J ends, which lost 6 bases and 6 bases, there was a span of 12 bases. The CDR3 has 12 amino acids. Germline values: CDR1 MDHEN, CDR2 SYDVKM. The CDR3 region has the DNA TGTGCCAGCAGGTTAACTACCGCCGAGCAGTACTTC. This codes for CASRLTTAEQYF. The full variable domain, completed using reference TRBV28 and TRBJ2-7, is DVKVTQSSRYLVKRTGEKVFLECVQDMDHENMFWYRQDPGLGLRLIYFSYDVKMKEKGDIPEGYSVSREKKERFSLILESASTNQTSMYLCASRLTTAEQYFGPGTRLTVT.

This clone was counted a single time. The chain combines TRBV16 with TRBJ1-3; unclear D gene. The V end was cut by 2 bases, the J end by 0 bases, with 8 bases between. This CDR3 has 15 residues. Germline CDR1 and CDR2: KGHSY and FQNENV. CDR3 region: CASSQRVYSGNTIYF. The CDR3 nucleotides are TGTGCCAGCAGCCAACGGGTGTACTCTGGAAACACCATATATTTT. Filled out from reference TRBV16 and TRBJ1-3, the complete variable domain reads GEEVAQTPKHLVRGEGQKAKLYCAPIKGHSYVFWYQQVLKNEFKFLISFQNENVFDETGMPKERFSAKCLPNSPCSLEIQATKLEDSAVYFCASSQRVYSGNTIYFGEGSWLTVV.

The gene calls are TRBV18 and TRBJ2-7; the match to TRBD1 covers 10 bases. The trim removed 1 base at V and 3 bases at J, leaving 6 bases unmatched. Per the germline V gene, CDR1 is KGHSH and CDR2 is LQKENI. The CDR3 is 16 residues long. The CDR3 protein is CASSPLEGQGNYEQYF. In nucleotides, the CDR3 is TGTGCCAGCTCACCACTCGAGGGACAGGGGAACTACGAGCAGTACTTC.